The 18 T cell receptor beta chains given below trace back to one sample, sequenced in a study of shared clonotypes between healthy human individuals. Only in-frame clones appear in the TCRdb table, and some are missing; sequencing was by immunoSEQ multiplex PCR. This sample carries 550,000 to 700,000 clones, around three quarters of them seen once, and the ten largest clones take around 2%. The sample taken for sequencing was memory CD4+ T cells sorted from blood. Specified subset: CD45RA-negative fraction. Receptors originate from a woman aged 25 to 39 in good health.

This chain links TRBV27 with TRBJ2-7, with D possibly being TRBD1 or TRBD2 (7 bases each). Deletions cut 0 bases from V and 3 bases from J, with 12 bases between. Germline lookup yields CDR1 MNHEY and CDR2 SMNVEV (reference sequence). The CDR3 sequence is 15 residues long. This CDR3 is CASSLSQGGLYEQYF. DNA of the CDR3: TGTGCCAGCAGTTTATCCCAGGGGGGGCTCTACGAGCAGTACTTC.

The chain is built from TRBV6-1 and TRBJ1-2; D perhaps matches TRBD1 (5 bases). Trimming took 8 bases from V and 4 from J, leaving 17 bases between them. Germline-derived CDR1 and CDR2 are MNHNS and SASEGT. The CDR3 length is 14 residues. CDR3 DNA: TGTGCCAGCCGTCTAGGTGGGGGAGGCTATGGCTACACCTTC. Residues: CASRLGGGGYGYTF.

Comments on this clone: This same CDR3 is encoded by further DNA sequences in the sample. CDR3 DNA sequence: TGTGCCTGGACTAATAGCGGGAGAACCCACGGGGAGCTGTTTTTT. Translating gives CAWTNSGRTHGELFF. The chain combines TRBV30 with TRBJ2-2, with 9 bases lining up with TRBD2. The V gene end was trimmed by 4 bases and the J gene end by 7 bases; junction bases not matched to a gene: 10. Germline lookup yields CDR1 GTSNPN and CDR2 SVGIG (reference sequence). The CDR3 is made up of 15 amino acids.

V gene TRBV6-5 combines with J gene TRBJ2-3; D call uncertain. Per germline, CDR1 MNHEY and CDR2 SVGAGI. V dropped 4 bases and J dropped 0 bases, with 8 bases sitting between them. The CDR3 runs to 14 residues. The CDR3 loop reads CASSSPTSTDTQYF. The CDR3 DNA is TGTGCCAGCAGTTCACCGACTAGCACAGATACGCAGTATTTT.

The V gene is TRBV2, the J gene TRBJ2-7; 9 bases align to TRBD2. CDR1 is SNHLY, CDR2 FYNNEI, per germline. After removal of 5 bases from V and 6 bases from J, the junction contained 8 bases not matched to a gene. The length of the CDR3 is 14 residues. The CDR3 nucleotides read TGTGCCAGCAGTAAGCGGGAGGAGGGGATCGAGCAGTACTTC. It codes for CASSKREEGIEQYF.

The chain uses TRBV7-2 and TRBJ2-5; 7 nucleotides line up with TRBD1. Germline V lookup: CDR1 SGHTA, CDR2 FQGNSA. Germline trimming cut 4 bases from V and 7 bases from J; bases unmatched to any gene: 9. The CDR3 runs to 14 residues. The DNA of the CDR3 is TGTGCCAGCAGCTGGGACAGACGACAGGGGACCCAGTACTTC. Amino acid sequence: CASSWDRRQGTQYF. The variable domain in full, with the rest retrieved from reference TRBV7-2 and TRBJ2-5, is GAGVSQSPSNKVTEKGKDVELRCDPISGHTALYWYRQSLGQGLEFLIYFQGNSAPDKSGLPSDRFSAERTGGSVSTLTIQRTQQEDSAVYLCASSWDRRQGTQYFGPGTRLLVL.

The gene calls are TRBV5-1 and TRBJ1-5; D ambiguous. Germline CDR1 is SGHRS and CDR2 is YFSETQ. CDR3 length: 13 amino acids. V was shortened by 0 bases and J by 4 bases, with 5 bases between the two germline ends. The CDR3 spells CASSLEFNQPQHF. The CDR3 DNA reads as TGCGCCAGCAGCTTGGAGTTTAATCAGCCCCAGCATTTT. The whole variable domain, filled in from reference TRBV5-1 and TRBJ1-5, reads KAGVTQTPRYLIKTRGQQVTLSCSPISGHRSVSWYQQTPGQGLQFLFEYFSETQRNKGNFPGRFSGRQFSNSRSEMNVSTLELGDSALYLCASSLEFNQPQHFGDGTRLSIL.

V is TRBV6-1 and J is TRBJ2-7, with 12 bases identical to TRBD2. V was pared by 8 bases and J by 4 bases, with 9 bases of the junction left unmatched. CDR1 is MNHNS, CDR2 SASEGT, per germline. The CDR3 is made up of 15 amino acids. CDR3 DNA sequence: TGTGCCAGCCACGGACTAGCGGGATATTCTTACGAGCAGTACTTC. This encodes CASHGLAGYSYEQYF.

The chain links TRBV25-1 to TRBJ1-1, with 12 bases matching TRBD1. The CDR3 has 18 residues. Germline CDR1 reads MGHDK; CDR2 reads SYGVNS. V dropped 1 base and J dropped 4; count of bases not matched to a gene: 10. The chain's CDR3 is CASSELRGQGAGGTEAFF. The CDR3 coding sequence is TGTGCCAGCAGTGAATTAAGGGGACAGGGGGCCGGGGGCACTGAAGCTTTCTTT.

The V and J genes are TRBV28 and TRBJ2-7; TRBD2 matches 8 bases. Losses at the gene ends were 5 bases for V and 5 bases for J; bases not matched to a gene: 14. CDR3 length: 16 amino acids. Germline assignment: CDR1 MDHEN and CDR2 SYDVKM. CDR3 nucleotides: TGTGCCAGCAGTCCCCCCCTTCCAGCGGGAGTTCACGAGCAGTACTTC. It translates to CASSPPLPAGVHEQYF.

The rearrangement links TRBV19 to TRBJ1-5; D is unresolved. The CDR3 has 16 residues. From germline, CDR1 is LNHDA and CDR2 SQIVND (reference sequence). The V end was cut by 2 bases, the J end by 7 bases, with 18 bases between. CDR3: CASSIPTGTLGQPQHF. Here the CDR3 DNA reads TGTGCCAGTAGTATACCTACTGGCACTCTAGGGCAGCCCCAGCATTTT.

The chain is built from TRBV7-8 and TRBJ2-5; 12 bases are shared with TRBD2. Per the germline V gene, CDR1 is SGHVS and CDR2 is FQNEAQ. With V trimmed by 4 bases and J by 9 bases, 24 bases remained unmatched. The CDR3 contains 20 residues. CDR3 sequence: CASSSTRTSGTTPDLRAQYF. The CDR3 DNA reads TGTGCCAGCAGCTCCACCCGGACTAGCGGGACTACCCCGGATTTGAGGGCCCAGTACTTC. The complete variable domain, with remaining parts taken from reference TRBV7-8 and TRBJ2-5, reads GAGVSQSPRYKVAKRGQDVALRCDPISGHVSLFWYQQALGQGPEFLTYFQNEAQLDKSGLPSDRFFAERPEGSVSTLKIQRTQQEDSAVYLCASSSTRTSGTTPDLRAQYFGPGTRLLVL.

This clone showed up just once. The chain is built from TRBV5-1 and TRBJ1-1, with TRBD1 matching over 11 bases. V dropped 4 bases and J dropped 14; count of bases not matched to a gene: 7. The CDR3 extends over 12 amino acids. Germline V lookup: CDR1 SGHRS, CDR2 YFSETQ. The CDR3 loop is CASSGQGAKWFF. The CDR3 DNA sequence: TGCGCCAGCAGCGGACAGGGGGCGAAATGGTTCTTT.

This clone is a singleton in its sample. The chain combines TRBV4-1 with TRBJ2-7; 14 bases are shared with TRBD2. V shed 3 bases, J shed 6 bases, and the junction held 7 bases outside the gene matches. In germline, CDR1 is MGHRA, CDR2 YSYEKL. The CDR3 runs 16 residues. CDR3: CASSQQPGLAGVEQYF. The CDR3 DNA follows: TGCGCCAGCAGCCAGCAACCGGGACTAGCGGGAGTCGAGCAGTACTTC.

V is TRBV10-3 and J is TRBJ2-3; unclear D gene. Trimming left V 5 bases short and J 4 bases short, with 7 bases between. CDR1 and CDR2 (germline): ENHRY, SYGVKD. The CDR3 totals 12 residues. The CDR3 spells CAISSRADTQYF. Written as DNA, the CDR3 is TGTGCCATCAGTAGCAGAGCAGATACGCAGTATTTT.

This clone occurred once. V gene TRBV28 combines with J gene TRBJ1-1; D is uncertain. This CDR3 is built from 16 residues. Per germline, CDR1 MDHEN and CDR2 SYDVKM. Trimming removed 11 bases at V and 4 bases at J, with 26 bases between. The CDR3 DNA is TGTGCCTGCCTTTCCGGGCAGGTGATGGGCGGCACTGAAGCTTTCTTT. This codes for CACLSGQVMGGTEAFF.

V and J are TRBV28 and TRBJ1-5; D remains ambiguous. V was pared by 1 base and J by 4 bases, with 14 bases between. From germline, CDR1 is MDHEN and CDR2 SYDVKM. The length of the CDR3 is 16 residues. Here the CDR3 DNA reads TGTGCCAGCAGTTTATATTCTGTTAGACCTAATCAGCCCCAGCATTTT. Amino acids: CASSLYSVRPNQPQHF.

V gene TRBV5-4 combines with J gene TRBJ1-1; no reliable D call. Between the trimmed V and J ends, which lost 2 bases and 1 base, there was a span of 6 bases. There are 13 residues in the CDR3. Germline V gives CDR1 SGHNT, CDR2 YYREEE (reference sequence). The CDR3 nucleotides read TGTGCCAGCAGCTTCGAGAGGAACACTGAAGCTTTCTTT. Residues: CASSFERNTEAFF. Full variable domain (remainder filled in from reference TRBV5-4 and TRBJ1-1): ETGVTQSPTHLIKTRGQQVTLRCSSQSGHNTVSWYQQALGQGPQFIFQYYREEENGRGNFPPRFSGLQFPNYSSELNVNALELDDSALYLCASSFERNTEAFFGQGTRLTVV.